These T cell receptor beta chains were read from a single sample in a study of T-cell memory formation after mild COVID-19. A single record per CDR3 protein comes from TCRdb applying MiXCR to the 5' RACE reads. The sample contains 30,000 to 45,000 distinct CDR3 sequences, about an eighth of which appear only once. The sequencing sample was made of PBMCs or a T cell subset sorted from them (not recorded which). These receptors came from a man aged 18 to 30 who had mild COVID-19 (a few samples of this study predate the infection). Cell type and time point are not known. The CDR3 runs from the conserved cysteine through the conserved F or W. A D gene is named only where the DNA matches it firmly. Clone size is not always given. Where it is, it says once, few, many or a class for expanded clones.

clone_size: NA
v_call: TRBV2
d_call: TRBD1
j_call: TRBJ2-3
cdr3_nt: TGTGCCAGCAAGCGGGGGACAGGGGGTGCAGATACGCAGTATTTT
cdr3_aa: CASKRGTGGADTQYF

clone_size: many
v_call: TRBV7-2
d_call: NA
j_call: TRBJ2-3
cdr3_nt: TGTGCCAGCAGCGTACCAGGGGAACGAGATACGCAGTATTTT
cdr3_aa: CASSVPGERDTQYF

clone_size: NA
v_call: TRBV29-1
d_call: TRBD1
j_call: TRBJ2-5
cdr3_nt: TGCAGCGTTGGACAGGGTTCTCAAGAGACCCAGTACTTC
cdr3_aa: CSVGQGSQETQYF

clone_size: many
v_call: TRBV7-2
d_call: NA
j_call: TRBJ2-3
cdr3_nt: TGTGCCAGCAGCTTAGTGGTGGGGACAGATACGCAGTATTTT
cdr3_aa: CASSLVVGTDTQYF

clone_size: many
v_call: TRBV5-8
d_call: NA
j_call: TRBJ1-4
cdr3_nt: TGTGCCAGCAGCCTGGGTTCGGCAGGCTTAAACGAAAAACTGTTTTTT
cdr3_aa: CASSLGSAGLNEKLFF

clone_size: NA
v_call: TRBV27
d_call: NA
j_call: TRBJ2-3
cdr3_nt: TGCACCAGCAGACCGCATCAGGGTACGCAGTATTTT
cdr3_aa: CTSRPHQGTQYF

clone_size: few
v_call: TRBV12-3/TRBV12-4
d_call: NA
j_call: TRBJ1-3
cdr3_nt: TGTGCCAGCAGTAATCAGGGGTTTGGAAACACCATATATTTT
cdr3_aa: CASSNQGFGNTIYF

clone_size: NA
v_call: TRBV20-1
d_call: NA
j_call: TRBJ2-3
cdr3_nt: TGCAGTGCTAGAGTGGGGTTTGGCACAGATACGCAGTATTTT
cdr3_aa: CSARVGFGTDTQYF

clone_size: many
v_call: TRBV6-4
d_call: TRBD1
j_call: TRBJ2-2
cdr3_nt: TGTGCCAGCCGGGACAGGGACACCGGGGAGCTGTTTTTT
cdr3_aa: CASRDRDTGELFF

clone_size: many
v_call: TRBV5-1
d_call: TRBD2
j_call: TRBJ2-3
cdr3_nt: TGCGCCAGCAGCTCTGGGACTAGCGGGGGACTAGGCACAGATACGCAGTATTTT
cdr3_aa: CASSSGTSGGLGTDTQYF

clone_size: many
v_call: TRBV6-4
d_call: TRBD1
j_call: TRBJ2-3
cdr3_nt: TGTGCCAGCAGCCGCGGGACAGGGAGCACAGATACGCAGTATTTT
cdr3_aa: CASSRGTGSTDTQYF

clone_size: many
v_call: TRBV20-1
d_call: NA
j_call: TRBJ2-7
cdr3_nt: TGCAGTGCTAGAGCAGTCCTCTCCTACGAGCAGTACTTC
cdr3_aa: CSARAVLSYEQYF

clone_size: NA
v_call: TRBV3-1
d_call: NA
j_call: TRBJ2-1
cdr3_nt: TGTGCCAGCAGCCAAGATTCGCGGTCAGACTCCTACAATGAGCAGTTCTTC
cdr3_aa: CASSQDSRSDSYNEQFF

clone_size: many
v_call: TRBV12-3/TRBV12-4
d_call: NA
j_call: TRBJ1-1
cdr3_nt: TGTGCCAGCAGTTTTGGTGGGACGGTAAACACTGAAGCTTTCTTT
cdr3_aa: CASSFGGTVNTEAFF

clone_size: many
v_call: TRBV7-2
d_call: NA
j_call: TRBJ2-3
cdr3_nt: TGTGCCAGCAGCCAAAATAGCGGCACAGATACGCAGTATTTT
cdr3_aa: CASSQNSGTDTQYF

clone_size: many
v_call: TRBV7-2
d_call: TRBD2
j_call: TRBJ2-3
cdr3_nt: TGTGCCAGCAGCTTACGGGGGGGCCTCGCAGATACGCAGTATTTT
cdr3_aa: CASSLRGGLADTQYF

clone_size: NA
v_call: TRBV19
d_call: NA
j_call: TRBJ2-7
cdr3_nt: TGTGCCACGAATGGGGGGGCGACCTACGAGCAGTACTTC
cdr3_aa: CATNGGATYEQYF

clone_size: many
v_call: TRBV25-1
d_call: NA
j_call: TRBJ2-5
cdr3_nt: TGTGCCAGCAGTGAGGCCGGAGGGCGTGGAGAGACCCAGTACTTC
cdr3_aa: CASSEAGGRGETQYF

clone_size: many
v_call: TRBV7-9
d_call: NA
j_call: TRBJ2-6
cdr3_nt: TGTGCCAGCAGCCCGATCGGACGGCTCTCTGGGGCCAACGTCCTGACTTTC
cdr3_aa: CASSPIGRLSGANVLTF

clone_size: NA
v_call: TRBV2
d_call: NA
j_call: TRBJ2-7
cdr3_nt: TGTGCCAGCAGAGAGGACAGAGTCTCCTACGAGCAGTACTTC
cdr3_aa: CASREDRVSYEQYF

clone_size: many
v_call: TRBV4-2
d_call: NA
j_call: TRBJ1-1
cdr3_nt: TGTGCCAGCAGCCAAGGGAGTGGATGGGTTAGAGACACTGAAGCTTTCTTT
cdr3_aa: CASSQGSGWVRDTEAFF

clone_size: many
v_call: TRBV18
d_call: TRBD1
j_call: TRBJ2-1
cdr3_nt: TGTGCCAGCTCACCTCCGACAGGGTACAATGAGCAGTTCTTC
cdr3_aa: CASSPPTGYNEQFF

clone_size: few
v_call: TRBV6-2/TRBV6-3
d_call: NA
j_call: TRBJ1-2
cdr3_nt: TGTGCCAGCAGTTACTGGCAGGGGCAAGGCTACACCTTC
cdr3_aa: CASSYWQGQGYTF

clone_size: many
v_call: TRBV7-2
d_call: TRBD1
j_call: TRBJ1-2
cdr3_nt: TGTGCCAGCAGCCCTGAGGGGGCGTATGGCTACACCTTC
cdr3_aa: CASSPEGAYGYTF

clone_size: many
v_call: TRBV9
d_call: TRBD2
j_call: TRBJ2-7
cdr3_nt: TGTGCCAGCAGCGTAGCTAGCGGCTCCTACGAGCAGTACTTC
cdr3_aa: CASSVASGSYEQYF

clone_size: NA
v_call: TRBV6-2/TRBV6-3
d_call: TRBD1
j_call: TRBJ1-5
cdr3_nt: TGTGCCAGCAGCCGAACGACAGGGAATCAGCCCCAGCATTTT
cdr3_aa: CASSRTTGNQPQHF

clone_size: many
v_call: TRBV12-3/TRBV12-4
d_call: NA
j_call: TRBJ2-2
cdr3_nt: TGTGCCAGCACCACGGTTCTTTCCACCGGGGAGCTGTTTTTT
cdr3_aa: CASTTVLSTGELFF

clone_size: many
v_call: TRBV5-1
d_call: NA
j_call: TRBJ2-3
cdr3_nt: TGCGCCAGCAGCTTCGGGGGAGATACGCAGTATTTT
cdr3_aa: CASSFGGDTQYF

clone_size: many
v_call: TRBV6-5
d_call: NA
j_call: TRBJ1-6
cdr3_nt: TGTGCCAGCGCGGTCATTTATAATTCACCCCTCCACTTT
cdr3_aa: CASAVIYNSPLHF

clone_size: few
v_call: TRBV12-3/TRBV12-4
d_call: NA
j_call: TRBJ1-3
cdr3_nt: TGTGCCAGCAGTTCCCCGCTAGGAGGGCACACCATATATTTT
cdr3_aa: CASSSPLGGHTIYF

clone_size: many
v_call: TRBV7-9
d_call: TRBD1
j_call: TRBJ2-3
cdr3_nt: TGTGCCGGGCTGAGGGGGCCCACAGATACGCAGTATTTT
cdr3_aa: CAGLRGPTDTQYF

clone_size: many
v_call: TRBV5-1
d_call: NA
j_call: TRBJ2-3
cdr3_nt: TGCGCCAGCAGCTACCATTGGGTGGGGCCGGTGGCAGATACGCAGTATTTT
cdr3_aa: CASSYHWVGPVADTQYF

clone_size: NA
v_call: TRBV2
d_call: NA
j_call: TRBJ2-5
cdr3_nt: TGTGCCGGGGGGGAAGGGGGCTCGGAGACCCAGTACTTC
cdr3_aa: CAGGEGGSETQYF

clone_size: NA
v_call: TRBV5-4
d_call: NA
j_call: TRBJ2-1
cdr3_nt: TGTGCCAGCAGCTTGTCCTCCGGGGGGCCTAGGGAGCAGTTCTTC
cdr3_aa: CASSLSSGGPREQFF

clone_size: few
v_call: TRBV5-1
d_call: NA
j_call: TRBJ1-1
cdr3_nt: TGCGCCAGCAGCCGGGAGCAGGGAGGATACACTGAAGCTTTCTTT
cdr3_aa: CASSREQGGYTEAFF

clone_size: many
v_call: TRBV7-9
d_call: NA
j_call: TRBJ1-6
cdr3_nt: TGTGCCAGCAGCTTAGAGGACACGGATTCACCCCTCCACTTT
cdr3_aa: CASSLEDTDSPLHF

clone_size: many
v_call: TRBV19
d_call: TRBD2
j_call: TRBJ2-3
cdr3_nt: TGTGCCAGTAGTAGGACTAGCGGGGGCACAGATACGCAGTATTTT
cdr3_aa: CASSRTSGGTDTQYF

clone_size: many
v_call: TRBV12-3/TRBV12-4
d_call: NA
j_call: TRBJ1-2
cdr3_nt: TGTGCCAGCAGTGCAAATGACTATGGCTACACCTTC
cdr3_aa: CASSANDYGYTF

clone_size: many
v_call: TRBV20-1
d_call: NA
j_call: TRBJ2-3
cdr3_nt: TGCAGTGCTAGCTTACCCCCGGATACGCAGTATTTT
cdr3_aa: CSASLPPDTQYF